Following are 19 T cell receptor beta chains from one sample sequenced in a study of a mutant IDH1 vaccine in newly diagnosed glioma. These receptors have no known antigen. The assay was immunoSEQ multiplex PCR, and TCRdb's table has in-frame clones only and misses some. The table has approximately 41,000 clones, about 78% seen once. Time point denoted: week 23, last vaccination. What each vaccine dose contained was 300 ug of mutant IDH1 20-mer peptide, accompanied by topical imiquimod. The specimen was PBMCs, collected from a glioma patient whose treatment included an IDH1 peptide vaccine. All receptors derive from a woman aged 40 to 50 with glioma. Some clones in this sample may be carry-over from other donors' samples.

The chain couples TRBV28 to TRBJ1-4; D unclear. Germline values: CDR1 MDHEN, CDR2 SYDVKM. The CDR3 totals 17 residues. V shed 5 bases and J shed 4 bases, with 20 bases lying between them. The CDR3 DNA sequence: TGTGCCAGCAGTCCCGATTTTAGAATAGGGAATAATGAAAAACTGTTTTTT. As protein: CASSPDFRIGNNEKLFF.

The V and J genes are TRBV2 and TRBJ2-4, with TRBD1 as a possible D gene (6 bases). The CDR3 covers 16 residues. CDR1 and CDR2 (germline): SNHLY, FYNNEI. V lost 0 bases, J lost 8 bases, and 17 bases lay in between. CDR3 region: CASSEAQGLVLDIQYF. CDR3 coding DNA: TGTGCCAGCAGTGAAGCCCAGGGGTTGGTTTTGGACATTCAGTACTTC.

The J gene is TRBJ1-5, the V gene TRBV29-1; D remains ambiguous. The CDR3 runs to 13 residues. Germline lookup yields CDR1 SQVTM and CDR2 ANQGSEA. V shed 0 bases and J shed 4 bases, with 7 bases lying between them. CDR3 region: CSVEDQPNQPQHF. CDR3 bases: TGCAGCGTTGAAGATCAACCAAATCAGCCCCAGCATTTT. The variable domain in full, with the rest retrieved from reference TRBV29-1 and TRBJ1-5, is SAVISQKPSRDICQRGTSLTIQCQVDSQVTMMFWYRQQPGQSLTLIATANQGSEATYESGFVIDKFPISRPNLTFSTLTVSNMSPEDSSIYLCSVEDQPNQPQHFGDGTRLSIL.

The chain couples TRBV7-2 to TRBJ2-5; 9 bases line up with TRBD2. The trim removed 5 bases at V and 3 bases at J, leaving 13 bases unmatched. The CDR3 is 17 amino acids. In germline, CDR1 is SGHTA, CDR2 FQGNSA. The CDR3 reads CASSLAGYAGGKETQYF. The CDR3 DNA sequence: TGTGCCAGCAGCCTCGCCGGATATGCGGGGGGGAAAGAGACCCAGTACTTC. Based on the CDR3 plus reference TRBV7-2 and TRBJ2-5, the full variable domain is GAGVSQSPSNKVTEKGKDVELRCDPISGHTALYWYRQSLGQGLEFLIYFQGNSAPDKSGLPSDRFSAERTGGSVSTLTIQRTQQEDSAVYLCASSLAGYAGGKETQYFGPGTRLLVL.

The table lists this clone with a count of one. The V call is TRBV19, the J call TRBJ1-3, with TRBD1 identical over 7 bases. Unmatched junction bases numbered 29, after V lost 1 base and J lost 5 bases. Germline V gene data show CDR1 as LNHDA and CDR2 as SQIVND (reference sequence). This CDR3 has 23 residues. The CDR3 reads CASSIVGGGADLPNFWRRNTIYF. The CDR3 DNA reads TGTGCCAGTAGTATAGTGGGAGGGGGCGCCGACTTACCGAATTTCTGGCGGCGAAACACCATATATTTT.

The chain employs TRBV2 and TRBJ1-3, with a weak D call TRBD1 (6 bases). V lost 5 bases to trimming and J lost 2 bases, with 13 bases between them. The CDR3 sequence is 15 residues long. Germline V gives CDR1 SNHLY, CDR2 FYNNEI. CDR3 sequence reads: CASSPIQGAGNTIYF. The CDR3 DNA follows: TGTGCCAGCAGTCCCATACAGGGTGCTGGAAACACCATATATTTT.

V usage is TRBV2 and J usage is TRBJ2-7; a possible D gene is TRBD1 (5 bases). Germline lookup yields CDR1 SNHLY and CDR2 FYNNEI. V shed 7 bases and J shed 1 base, with 14 bases lying between them. CDR3 length: 14 residues. DNA for the CDR3: TGTGCCAGCAACCGAGAAGGGGAATCCTACGAGCAGTACTTC. It yields the protein CASNREGESYEQYF.

The sample holds a few counts of this clone. The V gene is TRBV19, the J gene TRBJ1-5; D ambiguous. The CDR3 totals 13 residues. V was pared by 2 bases and J by 5 bases, with 7 bases between. Per germline, CDR1 LNHDA and CDR2 SQIVND (reference sequence). CDR3: CASSIWKHQPQHF. CDR3 coding DNA: TGTGCCAGTAGTATATGGAAACATCAGCCCCAGCATTTT. Filled out from reference TRBV19 and TRBJ1-5, the complete variable domain reads DGGITQSPKYLFRKEGQNVTLSCEQNLNHDAMYWYRQDPGQGLRLIYYSQIVNDFQKGDIAEGYSVSREKKESFPLTVTSAQKNPTAFYLCASSIWKHQPQHFGDGTRLSIL.

This chain connects TRBV5-4 to TRBJ1-2; D gene ambiguous. With 5 bases removed from V and 1 base from J, the gap between germline ends came to 15 bases. CDR1 SGHNT and CDR2 YYREEE come from the germline V gene (reference sequence). The CDR3 covers 15 residues. CDR3 residues: CASSEWNQVNYGYTF. In DNA form, the CDR3 reads TGTGCCAGCAGTGAATGGAACCAAGTTAACTATGGCTACACCTTC.

The V call is TRBV6-1, the J call TRBJ2-7; D is ambiguous. This CDR3 contains 14 residues. CDR1 MNHNS and CDR2 SASEGT come from the germline V gene. Trimming left V 3 bases short and J 9 bases short, with 18 bases between. The DNA for the CDR3 is TGTGCCAGCAGTGACTCCCAAGGGCAGGCAGGGCAGTACTTC. Translating gives CASSDSQGQAGQYF.

The V gene is TRBV27, the J gene TRBJ1-3; unclear D gene. Germline loops: CDR1 MNHEY, CDR2 SMNVEV (reference sequence). The V end lost 2 bases, the J end lost 2 bases, and 1 base lay between the germline ends. CDR3 length: 12 residues. DNA for the CDR3: TGTGCCAGCAGTTTACCTGGAAACACCATATATTTT. This sequence encodes CASSLPGNTIYF.

The gene calls are TRBV10-3 and TRBJ2-3, with 13 bases fitting TRBD2. The CDR3 is 16 amino acids. The germline CDR1 and CDR2 sequences are ENHRY and SYGVKD. V trimming: 2 bases; J trimming: 5 bases; junction bases outside the gene matches: 4. CDR3: CAISETSGRAVDTQYF. Written as DNA, the CDR3 is TGTGCCATCAGTGAGACTAGCGGGAGGGCCGTAGATACGCAGTATTTT.

The DNA of the CDR3 is TGTGCCAGCAGCTTAGCAGGGATCCAAGAGACCCAGTACTTC. This sequence encodes CASSLAGIQETQYF. The chain combines TRBV7-2 with TRBJ2-5; D remains unclear. Germline-derived CDR1 and CDR2 are SGHTA and FQGNSA. The CDR3 runs to 14 residues. V lost 0 bases and J 1 base, leaving 6 bases between the germline ends.

The chain links TRBV5-4 to TRBJ2-1; D may be TRBD1 (6 bases). Germline V gene data show CDR1 as SGHNT and CDR2 as YYREEE (reference sequence). The CDR3 runs 14 residues. V lost 0 bases and J 3 bases, leaving 7 bases between the germline ends. The CDR3 DNA follows: TGTGCCAGCAGCTTGGGAGGGGGCTACAATGAGCAGTTCTTC. Translated: CASSLGGGYNEQFF. The full variable domain, with the rest looked up from reference TRBV5-4 and TRBJ2-1, is ETGVTQSPTHLIKTRGQQVTLRCSSQSGHNTVSWYQQALGQGPQFIFQYYREEENGRGNFPPRFSGLQFPNYSSELNVNALELDDSALYLCASSLGGGYNEQFFGPGTRLTVL.

V usage is TRBV5-4 and J usage is TRBJ2-7, with unresolved D. The CDR3 spans 11 residues. Trimming removed 4 bases from V and 2 bases from J, with 4 bases in between. Germline CDR1 and CDR2: SGHNT and YYREEE (reference sequence). The CDR3 reads CASSIPYEQYF. In nucleotides, the CDR3 is TGTGCCAGCAGCATTCCCTACGAGCAGTACTTC.

This sequence joins TRBV13 and TRBJ2-1; D perhaps matches TRBD2 (6 bases). Per the germline V gene, CDR1 is PRHDT and CDR2 is FYEKMQ (reference sequence). CDR3 length: 16 residues. The ends were cut back, 0 bases at V and 0 bases at J, with 9 bases in the middle. CDR3 protein: CASSLGDGSSYNEQFF. The CDR3 nucleotides read TGTGCCAGCAGCTTAGGGGACGGGAGCTCCTACAATGAGCAGTTCTTC.

This chain uses TRBV28 with TRBJ2-1, with D maybe TRBD1 (6 bases). V was pared by 1 base and J by 3 bases, with 22 bases between. The germline gives CDR1 MDHEN, CDR2 SYDVKM. CDR3 size: 19 residues. Here the CDR3 DNA reads TGTGCCAGCAGTTTATACTACCTTGGACAGTCAAATTTCTACAATGAGCAGTTCTTC. This codes for CASSLYYLGQSNFYNEQFF.

This clone occurred once. This CDR3 reads CASSRGGAGDIQYF. In DNA form, the CDR3 reads TGTGCCAGCAGCCGCGGGGGCGCTGGGGACATTCAGTACTTC. The J gene is TRBJ2-4, the V gene TRBV5-4, with D perhaps matching TRBD2 (7 bases). V lost 4 bases, J lost 8 bases, and 16 bases lay in between. Per germline, CDR1 SGHNT and CDR2 YYREEE (reference sequence). The CDR3 covers 14 residues. Filled out from reference TRBV5-4 and TRBJ2-4, the complete variable domain reads ETGVTQSPTHLIKTRGQQVTLRCSSQSGHNTVSWYQQALGQGPQFIFQYYREEENGRGNFPPRFSGLQFPNYSSELNVNALELDDSALYLCASSRGGAGDIQYFGAGTRLSVL.

The rearrangement joins TRBV7-9 to TRBJ2-7; 8 bases agree with TRBD2. The CDR3 is made up of 13 amino acids. V was pared by 8 bases and J by 7 bases, with 10 bases of the junction left unmatched. CDR1 and CDR2 (germline): SEHNR, FQNEAQ (reference sequence). The chain's CDR3 is CASSKAGEVEQYF. As DNA, the CDR3 is TGTGCCAGCTCTAAAGCGGGGGAGGTTGAGCAGTACTTC.